Below are 28 T cell receptor beta chains sequenced from a single sample in a study of T-cell reconstitution after alpha-beta-depleted transplantation in children. Preparation of the TCRbeta library was carried out with unique molecular identifiers. TCRdb called the PCR reads again in MiXCR, with one record for every CDR3 protein. Counted here are around 600,000 distinct CDR3 sequences, around 17% occurring once; the ten biggest clones make up approximately 1%. This material consisted of PBMCs from the stem cell graft donor, taken from the stem cell graft. The receptors were gathered from a human donor who donated a stem cell graft to a child with acute myeloid leukemia.

On this clonotype itself: A read error may be the cause here, since a much bigger clone is one base away. V and J are TRBV6-1 and TRBJ2-2; 11 positions agree with TRBD1. Germline-derived CDR1 and CDR2 are MNHNS and SASEGT. The CDR3 is 14 residues long. In DNA, the CDR3 is TGTGCCAGCAGTCGGACAGGGGGCACCGGGGAGCTGTATTTT. Its protein product is CASSRTGGTGELYF.

This clonotype was detected ten times or more. J is TRBJ2-3 and V is TRBV20-1; D remains ambiguous. Germline V gene sequence: CDR1 DFQATT, CDR2 SNEGSKA (reference sequence). The CDR3 is 13 amino acids. Trimming took off 6 bases at V and 4 bases at J, with 14 bases between the two ends. The CDR3 loop reads CSAHASHSDTQYF. As DNA, the CDR3 is TGCAGTGCCCATGCCTCCCACTCAGATACGCAGTATTTT.

This clonotype was counted many times. The chain joins TRBV5-6 to TRBJ2-7, with a weak D call TRBD1 (6 bases). CDR3 length equals 14 residues. Deletions cut 0 bases from V and 0 bases from J, with 7 bases between. The germline gives CDR1 SGHDT, CDR2 YYEEEE. In DNA, the CDR3 is TGTGCCAGCAGCTTGGGGACAGTCTCCTACGAGCAGTACGTC. This codes for CASSLGTVSYEQYV.

The rearrangement links TRBV29-1 to TRBJ1-1; D possibly corresponds to TRBD1 (5 bases). V shed 7 bases and J shed 4 bases, with 16 bases lying between them. The CDR3 is made up of 13 amino acids. From germline, CDR1 is SQVTM and CDR2 ANQGSEA. CDR3 in DNA: TGCAGCGGGGGGGGGGATTGGGGCACTGAAGCTTTCTTT. Protein product: CSGGGDWGTEAFF.

This clonotype was seen many times. This rearrangement joins TRBV12-3 or TRBV12-4 to TRBJ2-7; possibly TRBD2 for D (7 bases). The CDR3 length is 15 residues. Deletions cut 6 bases from V and 4 bases from J, with 19 bases between. The DNA for the CDR3 is TGTGCCAGCAGCCCGCCCGGGGGGCGAAGGTACGAGCAGTACTTC. It translates to CASSPPGGRRYEQYF.

The chain is built from TRBV12-3 or TRBV12-4 and TRBJ2-5; D not certain. V was trimmed by 5 bases and J by 1 base, leaving 11 bases between them. The CDR3 is 14 residues long. Written as DNA, the CDR3 is TGTGCCAGCAGTCCCCCCGGATTCCAAGAGACCCAGTACTTC. Protein sequence: CASSPPGFQETQYF.

This clonotype was counted many times. The chain uses TRBV20-1 and TRBJ2-7; TRBD1 matches 8 bases. The V and J ends lost 3 bases and 2 bases, in that order; junction bases with no gene match: 3. The CDR3 has 13 amino acids. Germline lookup yields CDR1 DFQATT and CDR2 SNEGSKA (reference sequence). CDR3 amino acids: CSARRQGPYEQYF. CDR3 nucleotide sequence: TGCAGTGCTAGGCGACAGGGGCCCTACGAGCAGTACTTC.

This clonotype was counted only a few times. The rearrangement links TRBV18 to TRBJ2-5; 12 nucleotides agree with TRBD2. The CDR3 runs 18 residues. Losses at the gene ends were 2 bases for V and 2 bases for J; bases not matched to a gene: 9. Per the germline V gene, CDR1 is KGHSH and CDR2 is LQKENI. The CDR3 nucleotides are TGTGCCAGCTCACCAAGGACTAGCGGGGTAAAGGGACAAGAGACCCAGTACTTC. This codes for CASSPRTSGVKGQETQYF.

The V and J genes are TRBV9 and TRBJ2-7; D gene unclear. The germline V gene encodes CDR1 SGDLS and CDR2 YYNGEE. V was cut by 1 base and J by 3 bases, with 8 bases left in between. The CDR3 length is 13 residues. CDR3 protein: CASSVNQNYEQYF. CDR3 nucleotides: TGTGCCAGCAGCGTAAACCAGAACTACGAGCAGTACTTC. Combining the CDR3 with reference TRBV9 and TRBJ2-7 gives the whole variable domain DSGVTQTPKHLITATGQRVTLRCSPRSGDLSVYWYQQSLDQGLQFLIQYYNGEERAKGNILERFSAQQFPDLHSELNLSSLELGDSALYFCASSVNQNYEQYFGPGTRLTVT.

CDR3 region: CSAREPSNTEAFF. The DNA of the CDR3 is TGCAGTGCTAGAGAGCCCTCGAACACTGAAGCTTTCTTT. The chain employs TRBV20-1 and TRBJ1-1; D ambiguous. The CDR3 covers 13 residues. The germline V gene encodes CDR1 DFQATT and CDR2 SNEGSKA (reference sequence). Trimming shortened V by 0 bases and J by 1 base, and 6 bases separated the two germline ends.

This clonotype was counted at least ten times. The chain is built from TRBV20-1 and TRBJ1-5; D might be TRBD1 (6 bases). CDR3 length: 15 amino acids. V was shortened by 7 bases and J by 4 bases, with 20 bases between the two germline ends. Germline assignment: CDR1 DFQATT and CDR2 SNEGSKA (reference sequence). The CDR3 coding sequence is TGCAGTGGGTCCCGTGGGGGGGGCATAAATCAGCCCCAGCATTTT. Its translation is CSGSRGGGINQPQHF.

This clonotype turned up a few times. V and J are TRBV20-1 and TRBJ2-5; D perhaps matches TRBD1 (5 bases). Trimming removed 2 bases at V and 2 bases at J, with 18 bases between. The CDR3 runs 16 residues. CDR1 DFQATT and CDR2 SNEGSKA come from the germline V gene (reference sequence). The chain's CDR3 is CSARPIGQGIQETQYF. The CDR3 coding sequence is TGCAGTGCTAGACCTATAGGGCAGGGTATACAAGAGACCCAGTACTTC.

This clonotype was observed at least ten times. The chain links TRBV20-1 to TRBJ1-2, with TRBD1 matching 9 bases. The J segment lost 4 bases and the V segment lost 1 base, leaving 1 base of the junction unmatched. The germline V gene has CDR1 DFQATT and CDR2 SNEGSKA (reference sequence). This CDR3 is 13 amino acids long. CDR3 DNA: TGCAGTGCTAGAGCGGGACAGGGCTATGGCTACACCTTC. Protein sequence: CSARAGQGYGYTF.

V gene TRBV24-1 combines with J gene TRBJ1-1, with a weak D call TRBD1 (6 bases). The V end lost 5 bases, the J end lost 7 bases, and 25 bases lay between the germline ends. The CDR3 contains 17 residues. Germline V CDR1 and CDR2: KGHDR, SFDVKD. The CDR3 is CATSVHFSLRGGVEAFF. The CDR3 DNA is TGTGCCACCAGTGTTCACTTCTCACTTCGGGGGGGCGTTGAAGCTTTCTTT.

The V call is TRBV12-3 or TRBV12-4, the J call TRBJ2-7; a possible D gene is TRBD1 (5 bases). Trimming cost V 3 bases and J 4 bases, with 10 bases left between them. The CDR3 covers 13 residues. CDR3 sequence: CASSLPRVYEQYV. CDR3 nucleotide sequence: TGTGCCAGCAGTTTGCCCAGGGTGTACGAGCAGTACGTC.

This chain connects TRBV2 to TRBJ2-4; the D gene is possibly TRBD1 (5 bases). V shed 6 bases and J shed 3 bases, with 18 bases lying between them. The CDR3 has 16 amino acids. Germline V gene sequence: CDR1 SNHLY, CDR2 FYNNEI. This CDR3 is CASSQGGPTGKNIQYF. The CDR3 nucleotides read TGTGCCAGCAGCCAGGGTGGTCCCACGGGCAAAAACATTCAGTACTTC. The full variable domain, with the rest looked up from reference TRBV2 and TRBJ2-4, is EPEVTQTPSHQVTQMGQEVILRCVPISNHLYFYWYRQILGQKVEFLVSFYNNEISEKSEIFDDQFSVERPDGSNFTLKIRSTKLEDSAMYFCASSQGGPTGKNIQYFGAGTRLSVL.

This clonotype has at least ten counts. The CDR3 DNA follows: TGCAGTGCTAGAGATCCGACAGGGGGGAGTGAGCAGTACTTC. Protein sequence: CSARDPTGGSEQYF. The chain recombines TRBV20-1 with TRBJ2-7, with 9 bases aligning to TRBD1. This CDR3 has 14 amino acids. Germline CDR1 reads DFQATT; CDR2 reads SNEGSKA (reference sequence). The J segment lost 7 bases and the V segment lost 0 bases, leaving 7 bases of the junction unmatched.

Only a few counts were recorded for this clonotype. The genes are TRBV11-2 and TRBJ2-7; possibly TRBD2 for D (6 bases). The CDR3 loop spans 14 amino acids. Trimming took off 0 bases at V and 2 bases at J, with 8 bases between the two ends. CDR1 is SGHAT and CDR2 is FQNNGV in the germline V gene. The CDR3 DNA reads TGTGCCAGCAGCTTAGATGGGACTCCCTACGAGCAGTACGTC. Residues: CASSLDGTPYEQYV.

Ten or more counts support this clonotype. The V gene is TRBV7-2, the J gene TRBJ1-1, with 7 bases lining up with TRBD1. CDR1 SGHTA and CDR2 FQGNSA come from the germline V gene. J was trimmed by 4 bases and V by 2 bases; bases with no gene match: 4. The CDR3 consists of 14 residues. The CDR3 spells CASSLSTGATEAFF. CDR3 coding DNA: TGTGCCAGCAGCTTATCTACAGGGGCCACTGAAGCTTTCTTT.

The gene calls are TRBV7-3 and TRBJ1-3; D remains ambiguous. V lost 1 base and J lost 1, with 26 bases in between. There are 21 residues in the CDR3. Germline V gene data show CDR1 as SGHTA and CDR2 as FQGTGA. This chain's CDR3 is CASSLKVPGWELPLSGNTIYF. Written as DNA, the CDR3 is TGTGCCAGCAGCTTAAAGGTCCCAGGTTGGGAGTTACCGCTTTCTGGAAACACCATATATTTT.

The chain combines TRBV3-1 with TRBJ2-1, with 7 bases that match TRBD1. The CDR3 is 15 amino acids. CDR1 LGHDT and CDR2 YNNKEL come from the germline V gene (reference sequence). V dropped 1 base and J dropped 8; count of bases not matched to a gene: 8. CDR3 in DNA: TGTGCCAGCAGCCAAGGACAGGGTGCCAGCGATGAGCAGTTCTTC. Protein: CASSQGQGASDEQFF.

This clonotype was detected many times. CDR3: CASSGTASYEQYF. The CDR3 DNA reads TGTGCCAGCAGTGGGACAGCGTCCTACGAGCAGTACTTC. V is TRBV7-2 and J is TRBJ2-7; 7 positions match TRBD1. V lost 6 bases, J lost 1 base, and 3 bases stayed unmatched. This CDR3 region has 13 residues. Germline values: CDR1 SGHTA, CDR2 FQGNSA.

This clonotype has just a few counts. This sequence joins TRBV27 and TRBJ1-5, with D hard to call. The V end lost 3 bases, the J end lost 4 bases, and 16 bases lay between the germline ends. The CDR3 is made up of 16 amino acids. Germline V gene data show CDR1 as MNHEY and CDR2 as SMNVEV (reference sequence). Written as DNA, the CDR3 is TGTGCCAGCAGTTTTAGCCGGGAAGGTTGGAATCAGCCCCAGCATTTT. Its translation: CASSFSREGWNQPQHF.

This chain uses TRBV20-1 with TRBJ1-2, with D perhaps TRBD1 (5 bases). Germline V gene lookup returns CDR1 DFQATT and CDR2 SNEGSKA (reference sequence). This CDR3 has 13 residues. V gave up 5 bases and J gave up 6 bases, with 16 bases separating them. Here the CDR3 DNA reads TGCAGTGCTCCACACGGGGCAACTGATGGCTACACCTTC. Translating gives CSAPHGATDGYTF.

The chain employs TRBV5-6 and TRBJ2-3; the D is unclear. The V gene's germline CDR1 is SGHDT and CDR2 YYEEEE. Trimming pared 6 bases from V and 0 bases from J, leaving 14 bases between. This CDR3 has 15 amino acids. In DNA, the CDR3 is TGTGCCAGCACCTCCCCGGTGTCTAGCACAGATACGCAGTATTTT. Translating it yields CASTSPVSSTDTQYF.

This chain links TRBV21-1 with TRBJ2-3; the table's D call, TRBD1, has no DNA check behind it. TRBV21-1 is assigned pseudogene status. The CDR3 runs to 16 residues. The CDR3 DNA reads TGTGCCAGCAGCTCCCGAAATCAGGAGGGCACAGATACGCAGTATTTT. Translation gives CASSSRNQEGTDTQYF.

This clonotype was found many times. V gene TRBV12-3 or TRBV12-4 combines with J gene TRBJ2-3; D is possibly TRBD1 (6 bases). The CDR3 spans 14 residues. With 0 bases removed from V and 2 bases from J, the gap between germline ends came to 6 bases. The CDR3 spells CASSLAGATDTQYF. CDR3 nucleotides: TGTGCCAGCAGTTTAGCGGGGGCCACAGATACGCAGTATTTT.

Ten or more counts support this clonotype. The CDR3 loop reads CASSLTYRALNTEAFF. For the CDR3, the DNA is TGTGCCAGCAGCTTGACCTACAGGGCCTTGAACACTGAAGCTTTCTTT. J is TRBJ1-1 and V is TRBV5-5, with D maybe TRBD1 (6 bases). CDR1 is SGHKS, CDR2 YYEKEE, per germline (reference sequence). The CDR3 has 16 residues. The V end was cut by 1 base, the J end by 0 bases, with 13 bases between.